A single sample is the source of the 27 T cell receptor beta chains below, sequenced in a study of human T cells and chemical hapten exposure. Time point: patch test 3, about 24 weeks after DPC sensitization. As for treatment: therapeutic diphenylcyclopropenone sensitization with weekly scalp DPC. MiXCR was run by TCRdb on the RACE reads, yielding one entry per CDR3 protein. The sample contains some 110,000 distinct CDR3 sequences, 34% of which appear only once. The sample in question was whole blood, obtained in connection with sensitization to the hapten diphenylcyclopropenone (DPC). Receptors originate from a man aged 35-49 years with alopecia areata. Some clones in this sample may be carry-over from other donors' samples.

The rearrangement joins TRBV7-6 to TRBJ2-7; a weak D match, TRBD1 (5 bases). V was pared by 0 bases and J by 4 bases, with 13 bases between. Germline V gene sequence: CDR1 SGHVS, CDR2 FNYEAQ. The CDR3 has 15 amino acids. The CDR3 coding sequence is TGTGCCAGCAGCTTAGCGTATGGCAGGGTGTACGAGCAGTACGTC. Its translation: CASSLAYGRVYEQYV.

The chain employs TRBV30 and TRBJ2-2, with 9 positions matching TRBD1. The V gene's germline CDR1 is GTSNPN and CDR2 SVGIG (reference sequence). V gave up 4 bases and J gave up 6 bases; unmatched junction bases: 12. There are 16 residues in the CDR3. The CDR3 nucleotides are TGTGCCTGGACCACGCCGGGACAGGGATGGGCCGGGGAGCTGTTTTTT. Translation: CAWTTPGQGWAGELFF.

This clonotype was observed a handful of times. The CDR3 sequence: CASSFSSLANTGELFF. The DNA for the CDR3 is TGTGCCAGCAGCTTTAGCAGTCTAGCGAACACCGGGGAGCTGTTTTTT. The chain is built from TRBV7-8 and TRBJ2-2, with no clear D. This CDR3 has 16 amino acids. Trimming removed 3 bases at V and 0 bases at J, with 11 bases between. CDR1 is SGHVS, CDR2 FQNEAQ, per germline. The entire variable domain, with the rest obtained from reference TRBV7-8 and TRBJ2-2, is as follows: GAGVSQSPRYKVAKRGQDVALRCDPISGHVSLFWYQQALGQGPEFLTYFQNEAQLDKSGLPSDRFFAERPEGSVSTLKIQRTQQEDSAVYLCASSFSSLANTGELFFGEGSRLTVL.

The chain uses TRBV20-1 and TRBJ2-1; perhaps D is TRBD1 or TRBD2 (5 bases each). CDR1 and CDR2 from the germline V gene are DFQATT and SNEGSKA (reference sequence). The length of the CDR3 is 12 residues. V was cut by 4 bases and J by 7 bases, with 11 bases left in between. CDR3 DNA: TGCAGTGCTATGTGGGGGTCGAATGAGCAGTTCTTC. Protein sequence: CSAMWGSNEQFF.

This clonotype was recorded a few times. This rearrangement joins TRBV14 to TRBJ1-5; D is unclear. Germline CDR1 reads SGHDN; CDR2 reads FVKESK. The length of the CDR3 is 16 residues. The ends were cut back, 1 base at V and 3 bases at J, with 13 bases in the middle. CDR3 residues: CASSQAKRSYNQPQHF. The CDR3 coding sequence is TGTGCCAGCAGCCAAGCCAAAAGGAGTTACAATCAGCCCCAGCATTTT. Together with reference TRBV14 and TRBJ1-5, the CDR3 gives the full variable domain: EAGVTQFPSHSVIEKGQTVTLRCDPISGHDNLYWYRRVMGKEIKFLLHFVKESKQDESGMPNNRFLAERTGGTYSTLKVQPAELEDSGVYFCASSQAKRSYNQPQHFGDGTRLSIL.

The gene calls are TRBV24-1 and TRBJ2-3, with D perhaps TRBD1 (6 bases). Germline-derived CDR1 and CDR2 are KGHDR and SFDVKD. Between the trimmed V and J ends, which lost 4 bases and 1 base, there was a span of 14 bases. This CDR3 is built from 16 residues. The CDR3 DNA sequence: TGTGCCACCAGTGACGCCAGGGGCCAGCGCACAGATACGCAGTATTTT. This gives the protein CATSDARGQRTDTQYF.

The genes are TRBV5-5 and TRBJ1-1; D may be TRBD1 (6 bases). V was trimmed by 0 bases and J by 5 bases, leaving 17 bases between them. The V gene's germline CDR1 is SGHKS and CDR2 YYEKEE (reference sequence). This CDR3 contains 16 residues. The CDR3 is CASSLAGGASLTEAFF. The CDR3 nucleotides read TGTGCCAGCAGCTTGGCGGGGGGCGCGTCTCTTACTGAAGCTTTCTTT.

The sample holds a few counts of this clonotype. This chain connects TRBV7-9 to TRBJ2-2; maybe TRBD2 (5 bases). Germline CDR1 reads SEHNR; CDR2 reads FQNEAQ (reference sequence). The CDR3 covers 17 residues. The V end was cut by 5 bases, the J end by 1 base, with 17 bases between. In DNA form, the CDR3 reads TGTGCCAGCAGCCCAGTCATACTAGTCGGGAACACCGGGGAGCTGTTTTTT. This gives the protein CASSPVILVGNTGELFF.

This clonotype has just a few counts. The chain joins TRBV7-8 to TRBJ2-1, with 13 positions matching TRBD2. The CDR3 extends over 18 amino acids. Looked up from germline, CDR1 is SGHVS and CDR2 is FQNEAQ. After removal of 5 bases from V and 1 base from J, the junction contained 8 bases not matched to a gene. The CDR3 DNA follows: TGTGCCAGCAGCCCAGGACTAGCGGGAGAACCTTCCTACAATGAGCAGTTCTTC. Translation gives CASSPGLAGEPSYNEQFF.

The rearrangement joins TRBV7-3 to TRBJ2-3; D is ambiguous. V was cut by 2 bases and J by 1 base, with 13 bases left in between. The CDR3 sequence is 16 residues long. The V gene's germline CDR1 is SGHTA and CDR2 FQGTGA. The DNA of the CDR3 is TGTGCCAGCAGCTTAGAAGGTCTCCCTGGCACAGATACGCAGTATTTT. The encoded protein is CASSLEGLPGTDTQYF.

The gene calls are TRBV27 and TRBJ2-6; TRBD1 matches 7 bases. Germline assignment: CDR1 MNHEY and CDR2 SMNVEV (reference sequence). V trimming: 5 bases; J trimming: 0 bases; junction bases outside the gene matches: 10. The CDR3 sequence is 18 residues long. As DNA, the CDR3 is TGTGCCAGCAGTAGGGTGGGACAGTTGGACTCTGGGGCCAACGTCCTGACTTTC. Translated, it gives CASSRVGQLDSGANVLTF.

The CDR3 region is CASSVWTQDEQFF. In DNA form, the CDR3 reads TGTGCCAGCAGCGTCTGGACTCAGGATGAGCAGTTCTTC. This rearrangement joins TRBV9 to TRBJ2-1, with D possibly TRBD2 on 5 matching bases. This CDR3 has 13 amino acids. Germline values: CDR1 SGDLS, CDR2 YYNGEE. Trimming cost V 2 bases and J 8 bases, with 11 bases left between them.

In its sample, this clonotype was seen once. DNA of the CDR3: TGTGCCAGCAGCTTGAGCGGAGGGATTCGAACAGATACGCAGTATTTT. It specifies CASSLSGGIRTDTQYF. The chain joins TRBV5-4 to TRBJ2-3; maybe TRBD2 (6 bases). CDR3 length: 16 residues. Per the germline V gene, CDR1 is SGHNT and CDR2 is YYREEE (reference sequence). Deletions cut 1 base from V and 3 bases from J, with 15 bases between.

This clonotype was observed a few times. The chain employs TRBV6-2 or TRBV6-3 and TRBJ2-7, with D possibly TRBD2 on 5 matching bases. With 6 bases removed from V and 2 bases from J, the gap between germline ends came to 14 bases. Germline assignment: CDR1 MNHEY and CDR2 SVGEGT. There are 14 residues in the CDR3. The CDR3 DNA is TGTGCCAGCAGACCGAGCGGATCCCCCTACGAGCAGTACGTC. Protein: CASRPSGSPYEQYV.

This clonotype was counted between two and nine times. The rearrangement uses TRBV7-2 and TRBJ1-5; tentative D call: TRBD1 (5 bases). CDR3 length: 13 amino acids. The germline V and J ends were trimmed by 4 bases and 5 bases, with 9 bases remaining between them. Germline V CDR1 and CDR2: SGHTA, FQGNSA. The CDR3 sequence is CASSYLGDQPQHF. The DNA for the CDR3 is TGTGCCAGCAGCTATTTGGGGGATCAGCCCCAGCATTTT.

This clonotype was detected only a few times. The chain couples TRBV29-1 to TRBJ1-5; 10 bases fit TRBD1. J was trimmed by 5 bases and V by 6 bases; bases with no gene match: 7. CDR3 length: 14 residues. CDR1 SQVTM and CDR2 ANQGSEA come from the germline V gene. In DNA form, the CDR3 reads TGCAGCGTCGTCGACAGGGGGCTAGATCAGCCCCAGCATTTT. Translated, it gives CSVVDRGLDQPQHF.

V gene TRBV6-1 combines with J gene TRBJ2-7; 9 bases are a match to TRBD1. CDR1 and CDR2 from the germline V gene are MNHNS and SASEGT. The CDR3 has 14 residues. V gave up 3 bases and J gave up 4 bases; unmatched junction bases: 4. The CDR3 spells CASSEGTGSYEQYV. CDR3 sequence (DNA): TGTGCCAGCAGTGAGGGGACAGGGTCGTACGAGCAGTACGTC.

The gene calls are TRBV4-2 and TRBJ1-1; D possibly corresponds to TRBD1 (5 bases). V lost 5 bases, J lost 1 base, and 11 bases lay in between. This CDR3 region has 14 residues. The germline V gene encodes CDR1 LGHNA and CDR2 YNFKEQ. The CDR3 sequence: CASSYGTTNTEAFF. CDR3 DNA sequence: TGTGCCAGCAGCTACGGGACCACGAACACTGAAGCTTTCTTT.

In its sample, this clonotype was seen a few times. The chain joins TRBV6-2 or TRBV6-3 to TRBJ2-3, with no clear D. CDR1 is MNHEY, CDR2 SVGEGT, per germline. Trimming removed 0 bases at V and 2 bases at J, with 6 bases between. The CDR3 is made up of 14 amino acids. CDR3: CASSYSWITDTQYF. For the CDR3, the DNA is TGTGCCAGCAGTTACTCGTGGATCACAGATACGCAGTATTTT.

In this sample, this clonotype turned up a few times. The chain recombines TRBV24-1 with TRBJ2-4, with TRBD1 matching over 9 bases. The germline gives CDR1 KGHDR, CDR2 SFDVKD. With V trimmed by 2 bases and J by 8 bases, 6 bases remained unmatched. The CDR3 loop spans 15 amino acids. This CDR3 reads CATSDWGQGHDIQYF. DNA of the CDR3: TGTGCCACCAGTGATTGGGGACAGGGCCATGACATTCAGTACTTC.

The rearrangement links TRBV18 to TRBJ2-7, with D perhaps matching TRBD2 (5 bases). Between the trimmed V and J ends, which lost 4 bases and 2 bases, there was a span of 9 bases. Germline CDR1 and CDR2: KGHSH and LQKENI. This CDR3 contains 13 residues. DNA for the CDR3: TGTGCCAGCTCACAGGGAGTGGCCTACGAGCAGTACGTC. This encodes CASSQGVAYEQYV.

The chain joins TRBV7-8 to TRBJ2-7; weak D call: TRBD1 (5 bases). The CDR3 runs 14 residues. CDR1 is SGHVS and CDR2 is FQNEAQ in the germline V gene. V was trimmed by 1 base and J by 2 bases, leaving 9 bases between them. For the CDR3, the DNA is TGTGCCAGCAGCTTAGTAGGCAGGGCCTACGAGCAGTACGTC. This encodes CASSLVGRAYEQYV.

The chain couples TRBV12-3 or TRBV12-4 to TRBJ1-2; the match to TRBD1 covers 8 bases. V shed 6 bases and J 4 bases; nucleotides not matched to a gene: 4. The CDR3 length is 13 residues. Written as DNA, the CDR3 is TGTGCCAGCAGCCCGGACAGGGTCTATGGCTACACCTTC. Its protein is CASSPDRVYGYTF.

Written as DNA, the CDR3 is TGCAGTGCTAGAAACAGCGGGAGAAACACCGGGGAGCTGTTTTTT. Translation: CSARNSGRNTGELFF. The chain joins TRBV20-1 to TRBJ2-2, with 8 bases aligning to TRBD2. Germline lookup yields CDR1 DFQATT and CDR2 SNEGSKA (reference sequence). V lost 2 bases, J lost 2 bases, and 4 bases stayed unmatched. This CDR3 spans 15 amino acids.

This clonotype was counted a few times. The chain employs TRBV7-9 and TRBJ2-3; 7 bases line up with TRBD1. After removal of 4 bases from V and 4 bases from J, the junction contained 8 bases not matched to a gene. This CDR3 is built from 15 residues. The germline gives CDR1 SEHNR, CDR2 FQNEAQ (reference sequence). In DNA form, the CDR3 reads TGTGCCAGCAGCTCGGGGACAGTTTACCCAGATACGCAGTATTTT. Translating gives CASSSGTVYPDTQYF.

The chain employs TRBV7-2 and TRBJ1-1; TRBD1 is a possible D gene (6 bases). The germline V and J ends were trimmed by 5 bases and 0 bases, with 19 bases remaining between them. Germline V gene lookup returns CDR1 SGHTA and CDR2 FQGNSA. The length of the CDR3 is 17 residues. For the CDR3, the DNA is TGTGCCAGCAGCCGAGGATGGGGGGCCAGTATGAACACTGAAGCTTTCTTT. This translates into CASSRGWGASMNTEAFF.

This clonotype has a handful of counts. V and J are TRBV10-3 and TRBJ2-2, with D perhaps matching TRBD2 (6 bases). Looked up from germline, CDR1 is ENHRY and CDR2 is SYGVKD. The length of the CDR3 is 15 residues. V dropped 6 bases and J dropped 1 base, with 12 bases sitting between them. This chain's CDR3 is CAIRGPGENTGELFF. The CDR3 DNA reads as TGTGCCATCAGGGGACCGGGGGAGAACACCGGGGAGCTGTTTTTT.